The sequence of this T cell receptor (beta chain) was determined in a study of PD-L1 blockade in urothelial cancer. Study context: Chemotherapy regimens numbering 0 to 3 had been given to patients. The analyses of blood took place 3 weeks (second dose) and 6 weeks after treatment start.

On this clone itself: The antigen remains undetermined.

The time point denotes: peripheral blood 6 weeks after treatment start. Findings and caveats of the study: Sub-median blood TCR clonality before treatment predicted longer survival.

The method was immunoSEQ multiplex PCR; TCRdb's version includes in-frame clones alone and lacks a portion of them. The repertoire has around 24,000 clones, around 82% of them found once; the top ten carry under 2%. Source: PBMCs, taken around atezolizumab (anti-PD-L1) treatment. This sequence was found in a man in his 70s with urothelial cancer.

CDR3: CASSYSAGVYNEQFF. In DNA form, the CDR3 reads TGTGCCAGCAGTTACTCAGCAGGTGTCTACAATGAGCAGTTCTTC. The chain has TRBV6-5 and TRBJ2-1; D not resolved. The V gene's germline CDR1 is MNHEY and CDR2 SVGAGI. V lost 0 bases to trimming and J lost 3 bases, with 9 bases between them. CDR3 size: 15 residues.